This TCR beta chain was sequenced during a study of blood T cell repertoires in COVID-19. On the study more broadly: The origin of the acute and convalescent COVID-19 samples was the United States, Italy and Spain.

V shed 6 bases, J shed 10 bases, and the junction held 13 bases outside the gene matches. CDR3 length equals 14 residues. Germline CDR1 and CDR2: WNHNN and SYGVQD (reference sequence). Original analysis: Reference gene primer amplification yielded estimated nucleated cell counts. Method: immunoSEQ multiplex PCR; TCRdb's copy keeps in-frame clones and lacks some. For V, J and clone size, that table is used; D and trimming come from the DNA. The sample shows hundreds of thousands of clones, 70% to 90% of them seen only once. The sequencing sample was made of peripheral blood. This receptor was identified in a young man with COVID-19, enrolled during active disease. This chain uses TRBV10-1 with TRBJ2-5; 8 nucleotides match TRBD1. CDR3 DNA: TGCGCCAGCAGCGCCGGGACAGGATGGGATGGCCAGTACTTC. The encoded protein is CASSAGTGWDGQYF.